This T cell receptor beta chain was found in a study of T cell clones after liver transplantation. In the study overall: Immunosuppression withdrawal was tried within 2 years after liver transplantation in this trial. General study points: Post-transplant, graft-donor-reactive CD4 TCRbeta sequences in blood dropped significantly in most of the 8 subjects.

This table comes from immunoSEQ multiplex PCR, and its TCRdb copy is limited to in-frame clones, with some not included. There are several thousand clones in the sample; about 75% occur only once, and around a sixth lies in the top ten. The CDR3 length is 12 residues. Per germline, CDR1 MDHEN and CDR2 SYDVKM. With 4 bases removed from V and 6 bases from J, the gap between germline ends came to 7 bases. About this clone: Its target is not known.

The material was CD8+ T cells from blood, obtained before liver transplant. The source of this sequence is a human donor who received a liver transplant. The chain is built from TRBV28 and TRBJ2-1; no definite D call. CDR3 sequence: CASSSGLNEQFF. The CDR3, as DNA: TGTGCCAGCAGTTCCGGGCTCAATGAGCAGTTCTTC.